This T cell receptor (beta chain) was profiled in a study of blood T cell repertoires in COVID-19. Study summary: The origin of the acute and convalescent COVID-19 samples was the United States, Italy and Spain. Nucleic acid was either cDNA or gDNA, and it came from T cells, B-cell-depleted T cells, or PBMCs.

As processed by the authors: The authors estimated nucleated cell counts from reference gene primer amplification. The table came from immunoSEQ multiplex PCR; TCRdb's copy has only in-frame clones and leaves some out. The V and J calls and clone size were taken over from that table, and D and trimming were inferred from the DNA. The sample lists more than 200,000 clones; around 82% were seen once. In regard to this clone: Other nucleotide sequences in the sample specify the same CDR3.

Donors were grouped by their self-reported clinical history. This CDR3 contains 14 residues. The ends lost 4 bases at V and 5 bases at J; junction bases unmatched: 6. Germline CDR1 and CDR2: MNHEY and SVGEGT. V is TRBV6-2 or TRBV6-3 and J is TRBJ2-7; 9 nucleotides agree with TRBD2. The source is a woman in her thirties or forties with acute COVID-19. Sequences were obtained from PBMCs or T cells enriched from blood (not recorded which). The CDR3 nucleotides are TGTGCCAGCAGTTTTGGGACTAGCAGCCACGAGCAGTACTTC. Amino acid sequence: CASSFGTSSHEQYF.